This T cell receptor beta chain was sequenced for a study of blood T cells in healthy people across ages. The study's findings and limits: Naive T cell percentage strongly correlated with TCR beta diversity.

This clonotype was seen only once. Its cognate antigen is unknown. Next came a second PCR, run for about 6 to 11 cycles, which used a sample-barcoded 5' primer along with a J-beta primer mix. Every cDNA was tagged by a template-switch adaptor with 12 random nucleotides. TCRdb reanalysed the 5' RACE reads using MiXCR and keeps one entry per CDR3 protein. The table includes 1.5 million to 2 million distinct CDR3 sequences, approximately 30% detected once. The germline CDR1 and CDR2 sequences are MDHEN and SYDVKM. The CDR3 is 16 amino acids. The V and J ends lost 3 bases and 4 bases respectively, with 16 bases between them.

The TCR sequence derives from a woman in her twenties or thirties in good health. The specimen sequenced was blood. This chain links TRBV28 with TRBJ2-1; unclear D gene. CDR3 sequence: CASSLSIVVTYNEQFF. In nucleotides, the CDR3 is TGTGCCAGCAGTTTGAGTATTGTGGTAACTTACAATGAGCAGTTCTTC.